One and the same sample provided the 9 T cell receptor beta chains below, sequenced in a study of beta chain features in type 1 diabetes. Of the isolated RNA, all was reverse transcribed, and so the sequenced material was expressed TCRB transcripts. Method: immunoSEQ multiplex PCR; TCRdb's copy keeps in-frame clones and lacks some. The sample yields 150,000 to 200,000 clones, roughly an eighth seen once. Sequenced sample: central memory CD4+ T cells from blood. The origin of the receptors is a young woman in good health.

This chain links TRBV30 with TRBJ1-4; TRBD1 aligns across 7 bases. Per germline, CDR1 GTSNPN and CDR2 SVGIG (reference sequence). This CDR3 comprises 13 residues. The V segment lost 1 base and the J segment 8 bases; nucleotides outside the gene matches: 4. CDR3 sequence: CAWSAGGREKLFF. The CDR3 DNA sequence: TGTGCCTGGAGTGCAGGGGGTCGCGAAAAACTGTTTTTT.

The genes are TRBV9 and TRBJ2-7; 7 positions agree with TRBD1. V lost 4 bases to trimming and J lost 2 bases; unmatched junction nucleotides: 6. Germline V gene sequence: CDR1 SGDLS, CDR2 YYNGEE. The length of the CDR3 is 14 residues. DNA for the CDR3: TGTGCCAGCAGCCTCCGGGACAGAACCTACGAGCAGTACTTC. Its translation is CASSLRDRTYEQYF. The full variable domain, rest sourced from reference TRBV9 and TRBJ2-7, is DSGVTQTPKHLITATGQRVTLRCSPRSGDLSVYWYQQSLDQGLQFLIQYYNGEERAKGNILERFSAQQFPDLHSELNLSSLELGDSALYFCASSLRDRTYEQYFGPGTRLTVT.

The chain combines TRBV5-6 with TRBJ1-5; tentatively, D is TRBD1 (5 bases). The germline V and J ends were trimmed by 3 bases and 3 bases, with 16 bases remaining between them. Per germline, CDR1 SGHDT and CDR2 YYEEEE. The CDR3 sequence is 16 residues long. The CDR3 DNA reads as TGTGCCAGCAGCTCGGGGGGAGACGGATACAATCAGCCCCAGCATTTT. Translating gives CASSSGGDGYNQPQHF.

The J gene is TRBJ1-1, the V gene TRBV29-1; D ambiguous. This CDR3 region has 12 residues. Per the germline V gene, CDR1 is SQVTM and CDR2 is ANQGSEA. Trimming stripped 6 bases from V and 4 bases from J, with 12 bases between. The CDR3 reads CSVQDWSTEAFF. DNA of the CDR3: TGCAGCGTCCAGGACTGGAGCACTGAAGCTTTCTTT.

This chain uses TRBV18 with TRBJ1-6, with D uncertain. Per germline, CDR1 KGHSH and CDR2 LQKENI. V lost 2 bases to trimming and J lost 10 bases, with 12 bases between them. The CDR3 length is 14 residues. Here the CDR3 reads CASSPMQDQSPLHF. DNA for the CDR3: TGTGCCAGCTCACCAATGCAGGATCAGTCACCCCTCCACTTT.

This clone was counted a few times. The J gene is TRBJ1-2, the V gene TRBV6-6, with D maybe TRBD1 (5 bases). Trimming took 7 bases from V and 2 from J, leaving 14 bases between them. The CDR3 is made up of 14 amino acids. Germline V gene sequence: CDR1 MNHNY, CDR2 SVGAGI (reference sequence). In DNA form, the CDR3 reads TGTGCCAGCATCCCGAGCGGGACCAACTATGGCTACACCTTC. Protein: CASIPSGTNYGYTF.

This clone was detected a few times. The chain couples TRBV7-2 to TRBJ2-2; D may be TRBD2 (6 bases). The CDR3 covers 15 residues. The ends were cut back, 4 bases at V and 4 bases at J, with 13 bases in the middle. The germline gives CDR1 SGHTA, CDR2 FQGNSA. DNA for the CDR3: TGTGCCAGCAGCTGGGGACTTTCCCTCACCGGGGAGCTGTTTTTT. Translation: CASSWGLSLTGELFF.

This chain joins TRBV4-3 and TRBJ2-1, with 11 bases matching TRBD2. The germline gives CDR1 LGHNA, CDR2 YSLEER. The CDR3 length is 17 residues. The junction had 14 bases not matched to a gene; V was cut back by 1 base and J by 12 bases. Here the CDR3 reads CASSQVVGTSGLGAQFF. CDR3 in DNA: TGCGCCAGCAGCCAAGTGGTGGGGACTAGCGGTTTGGGGGCGCAGTTCTTC.

This clone was seen a handful of times. V usage is TRBV5-1 and J usage is TRBJ1-4; D gene ambiguous. CDR1 is SGHRS, CDR2 YFSETQ, per germline. The V end lost 5 bases, the J end lost 0 bases, and 11 bases lay between the germline ends. This CDR3 contains 15 residues. The CDR3 is CASRSWQATNEKLFF. The CDR3 DNA follows: TGCGCCAGCAGAAGTTGGCAGGCAACTAATGAAAAACTGTTTTTT.